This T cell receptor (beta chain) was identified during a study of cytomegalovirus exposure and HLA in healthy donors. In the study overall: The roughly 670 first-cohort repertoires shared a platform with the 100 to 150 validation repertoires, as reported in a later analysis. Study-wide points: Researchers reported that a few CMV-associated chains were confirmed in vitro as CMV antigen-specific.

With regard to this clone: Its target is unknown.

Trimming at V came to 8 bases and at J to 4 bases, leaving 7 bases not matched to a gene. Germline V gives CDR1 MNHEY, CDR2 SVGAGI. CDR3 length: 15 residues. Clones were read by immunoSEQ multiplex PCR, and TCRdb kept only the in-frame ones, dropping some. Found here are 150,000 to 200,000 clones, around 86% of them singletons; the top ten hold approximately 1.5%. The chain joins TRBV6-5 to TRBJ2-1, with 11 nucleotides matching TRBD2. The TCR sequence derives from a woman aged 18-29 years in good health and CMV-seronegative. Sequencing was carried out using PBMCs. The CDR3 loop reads CASFSGRGQYNEQFF. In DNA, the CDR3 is TGTGCCAGCTTTAGCGGGAGGGGGCAGTACAATGAGCAGTTCTTC.